This T cell receptor beta chain was obtained from a study of low-dose radiotherapy and immunotherapy resistance in tumors. Looking at the study overall: On an every-two-weeks schedule, patients received intravenous nivolumab 240 mg, along with ipilimumab 1 mg/kg every six weeks.

The CDR3 extends over 13 amino acids. The V end was cut by 3 bases, the J end by 4 bases, with 7 bases between. CDR1 SGHRS and CDR2 YFSETQ come from the germline V gene. Primers used for first-strand cDNA, a TRAV- and TRBV-specific set, covered both alpha and beta chains. A roughly 19-cycle PCR with a constant-region primer and V-primer adapter amplified TCRs. Each CDR3 protein is one row after TCRdb ran MiXCR on the reads. The sample shows 55,000 to 80,000 distinct CDR3 sequences, around 27% of them seen only once. Time point reported: before trial treatment. This clonotype was counted ten times or more.

The sequenced sample was PBMCs, obtained before treatment. V usage is TRBV5-1 and J usage is TRBJ2-2; the D is unclear. The TCR comes from a male donor with rectosigmoid adenocarcinoma. The CDR3 coding sequence is TGCGCCAGCAGCTCCGGGCCCACCGGGGAGCTGTTTTTT. Residues: CASSSGPTGELFF.